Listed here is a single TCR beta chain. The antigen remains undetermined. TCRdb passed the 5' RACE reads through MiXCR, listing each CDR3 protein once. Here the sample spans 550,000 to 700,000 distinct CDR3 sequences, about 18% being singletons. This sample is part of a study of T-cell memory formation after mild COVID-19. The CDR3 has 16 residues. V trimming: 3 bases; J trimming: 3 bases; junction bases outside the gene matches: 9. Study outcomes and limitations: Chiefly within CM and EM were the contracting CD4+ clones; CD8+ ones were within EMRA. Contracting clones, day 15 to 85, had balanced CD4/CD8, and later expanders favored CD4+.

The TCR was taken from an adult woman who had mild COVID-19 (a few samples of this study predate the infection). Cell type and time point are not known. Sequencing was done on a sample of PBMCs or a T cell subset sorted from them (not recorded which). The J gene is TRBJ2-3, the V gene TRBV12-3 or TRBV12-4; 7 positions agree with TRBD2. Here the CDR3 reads CASSFLGGSRTDTQYF. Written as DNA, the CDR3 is TGTGCCAGCAGTTTTTTGGGCGGGAGTCGGACAGATACGCAGTATTTT.